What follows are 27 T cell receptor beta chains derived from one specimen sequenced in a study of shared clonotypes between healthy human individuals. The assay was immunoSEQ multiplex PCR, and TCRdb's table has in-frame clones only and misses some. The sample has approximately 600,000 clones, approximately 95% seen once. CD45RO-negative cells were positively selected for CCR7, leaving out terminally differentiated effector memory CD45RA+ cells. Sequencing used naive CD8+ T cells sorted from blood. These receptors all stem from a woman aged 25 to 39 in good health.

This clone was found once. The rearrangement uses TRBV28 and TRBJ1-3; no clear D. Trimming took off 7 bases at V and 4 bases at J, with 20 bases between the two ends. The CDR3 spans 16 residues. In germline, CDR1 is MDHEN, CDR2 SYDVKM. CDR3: CASTLLQEGSGNTIYF. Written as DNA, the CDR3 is TGTGCCAGCACCTTATTGCAGGAGGGATCAGGAAACACCATATATTTT.

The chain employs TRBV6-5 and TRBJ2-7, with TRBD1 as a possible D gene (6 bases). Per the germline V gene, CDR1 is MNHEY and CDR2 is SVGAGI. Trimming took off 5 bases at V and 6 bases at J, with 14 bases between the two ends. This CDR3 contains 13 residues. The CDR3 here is CASSPDNRVEQYF. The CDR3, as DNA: TGTGCCAGCAGTCCAGATAACAGGGTCGAGCAGTACTTC.

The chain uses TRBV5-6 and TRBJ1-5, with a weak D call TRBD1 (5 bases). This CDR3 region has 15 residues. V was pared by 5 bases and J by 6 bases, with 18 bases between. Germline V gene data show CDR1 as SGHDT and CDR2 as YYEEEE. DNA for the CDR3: TGTGCCAGCAGTACTGGGCCGGGGCCCTTTCAGCCCCAGCATTTT. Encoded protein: CASSTGPGPFQPQHF. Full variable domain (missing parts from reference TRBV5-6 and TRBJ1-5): DAGVTQSPTHLIKTRGQQVTLRCSPKSGHDTVSWYQQALGQGPQFIFQYYEEEERQRGNFPDRFSGHQFPNYSSELNVNALLLGDSALYLCASSTGPGPFQPQHFGDGTRLSIL.

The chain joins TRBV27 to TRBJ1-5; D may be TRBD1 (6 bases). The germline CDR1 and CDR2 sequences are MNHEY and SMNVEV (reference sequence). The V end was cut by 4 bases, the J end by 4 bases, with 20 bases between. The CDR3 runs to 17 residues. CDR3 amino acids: CASSSVRGSGLNQPQHF. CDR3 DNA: TGTGCCAGCAGTTCAGTCAGGGGATCAGGCCTAAATCAGCCCCAGCATTTT.

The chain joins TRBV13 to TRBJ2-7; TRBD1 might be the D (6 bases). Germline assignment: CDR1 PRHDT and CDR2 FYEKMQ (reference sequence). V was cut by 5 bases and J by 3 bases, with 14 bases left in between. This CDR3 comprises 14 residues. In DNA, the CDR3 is TGTGCCAGCAGCATACGACAGGAGGACTACGAGCAGTACTTC. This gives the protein CASSIRQEDYEQYF.

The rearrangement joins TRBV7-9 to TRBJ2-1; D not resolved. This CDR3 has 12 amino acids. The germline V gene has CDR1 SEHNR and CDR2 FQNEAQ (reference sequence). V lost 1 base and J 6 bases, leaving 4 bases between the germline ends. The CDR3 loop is CASSLVPNEQFF. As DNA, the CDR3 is TGTGCCAGCAGCTTAGTGCCCAATGAGCAGTTCTTC.

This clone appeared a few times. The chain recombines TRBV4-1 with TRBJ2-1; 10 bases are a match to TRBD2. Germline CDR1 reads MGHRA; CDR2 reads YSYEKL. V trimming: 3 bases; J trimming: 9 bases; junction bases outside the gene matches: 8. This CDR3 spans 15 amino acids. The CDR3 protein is CASSHQAGGPGEQFF. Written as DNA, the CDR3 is TGCGCCAGCAGCCACCAAGCGGGAGGGCCGGGTGAGCAGTTCTTC.

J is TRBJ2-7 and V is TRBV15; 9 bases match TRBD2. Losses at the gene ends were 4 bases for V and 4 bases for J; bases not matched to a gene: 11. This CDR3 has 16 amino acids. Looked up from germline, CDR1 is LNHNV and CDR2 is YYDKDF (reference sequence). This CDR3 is CATSTNILAGDYEQYF. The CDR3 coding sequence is TGTGCCACCAGCACGAACATACTAGCGGGTGATTACGAGCAGTACTTC.

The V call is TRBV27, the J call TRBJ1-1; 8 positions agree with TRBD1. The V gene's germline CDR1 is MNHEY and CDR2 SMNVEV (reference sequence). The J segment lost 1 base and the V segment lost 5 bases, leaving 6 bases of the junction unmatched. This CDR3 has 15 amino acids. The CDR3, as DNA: TGTGCCAGCAGTCCCGTCGGGACAGGGAACACTGAAGCTTTCTTT. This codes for CASSPVGTGNTEAFF.

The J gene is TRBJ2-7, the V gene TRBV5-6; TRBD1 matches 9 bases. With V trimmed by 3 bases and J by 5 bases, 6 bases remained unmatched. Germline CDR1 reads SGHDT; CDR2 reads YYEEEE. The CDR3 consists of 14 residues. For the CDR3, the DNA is TGTGCCAGCAGCTCCTGGACAGGGGATAACGAGCAGTACTTC. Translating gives CASSSWTGDNEQYF.

The CDR3 loop is CASSERRMGDTIYF. The CDR3, as DNA: TGTGCCAGCAGTGAAAGGCGGATGGGGGACACCATATATTTT. The rearrangement links TRBV6-1 to TRBJ1-3; a possible D gene is TRBD1 (5 bases). Germline CDR1 reads MNHNS; CDR2 reads SASEGT. This CDR3 is built from 14 residues. Trimming shortened V by 2 bases and J by 8 bases, and 13 bases separated the two germline ends.

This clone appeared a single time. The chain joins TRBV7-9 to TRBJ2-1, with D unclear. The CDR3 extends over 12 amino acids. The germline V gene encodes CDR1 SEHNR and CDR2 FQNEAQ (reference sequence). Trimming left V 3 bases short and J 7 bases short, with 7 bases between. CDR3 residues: CASSLSANEQFF. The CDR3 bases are TGTGCCAGCAGCTTGTCCGCAAATGAGCAGTTCTTC.

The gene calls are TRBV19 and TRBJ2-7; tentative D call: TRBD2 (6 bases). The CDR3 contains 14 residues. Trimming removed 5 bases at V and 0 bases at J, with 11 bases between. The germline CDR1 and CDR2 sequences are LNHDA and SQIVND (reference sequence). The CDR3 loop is CASSAGPSSYEQYF. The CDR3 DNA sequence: TGTGCCAGTAGTGCGGGACCTAGCTCCTACGAGCAGTACTTC.

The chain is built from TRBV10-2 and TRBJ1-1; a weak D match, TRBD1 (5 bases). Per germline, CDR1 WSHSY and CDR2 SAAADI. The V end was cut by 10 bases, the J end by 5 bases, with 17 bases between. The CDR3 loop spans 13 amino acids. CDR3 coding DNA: TGCGCCACCATACCCGGGACGAGAACTGAAGCTTTCTTT. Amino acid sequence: CATIPGTRTEAFF.

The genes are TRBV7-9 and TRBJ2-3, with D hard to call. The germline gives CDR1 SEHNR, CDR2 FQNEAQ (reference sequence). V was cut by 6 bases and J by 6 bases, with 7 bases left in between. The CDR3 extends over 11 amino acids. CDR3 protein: CASRRMDTQYF. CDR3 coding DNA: TGTGCCAGCAGGAGGATGGATACGCAGTATTTT.

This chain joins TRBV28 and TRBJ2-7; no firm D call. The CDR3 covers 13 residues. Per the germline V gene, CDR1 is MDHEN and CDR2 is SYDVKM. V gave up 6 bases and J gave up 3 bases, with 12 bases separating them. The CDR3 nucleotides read TGTGCCAGCAGCCTGGACCCAGTCTACGAGCAGTACTTC. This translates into CASSLDPVYEQYF.

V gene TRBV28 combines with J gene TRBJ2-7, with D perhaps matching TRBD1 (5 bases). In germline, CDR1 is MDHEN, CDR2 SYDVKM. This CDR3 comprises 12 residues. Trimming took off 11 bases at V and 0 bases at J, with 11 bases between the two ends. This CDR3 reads CALGRSSYEQYF. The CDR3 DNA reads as TGTGCCCTGGGGCGGAGCTCCTACGAGCAGTACTTC.

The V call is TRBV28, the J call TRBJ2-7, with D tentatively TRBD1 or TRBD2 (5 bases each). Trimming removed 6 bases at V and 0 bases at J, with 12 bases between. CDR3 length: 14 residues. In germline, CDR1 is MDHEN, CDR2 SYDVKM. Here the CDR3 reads CASRSGTNSYEQYF. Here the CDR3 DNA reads TGTGCCAGCAGATCCGGGACGAACTCCTACGAGCAGTACTTC.

CDR3 in amino acids: CSAPAYSYTF. The CDR3 DNA follows: TGCAGTGCCCCCGCATATAGCTACACCTTC. The chain recombines TRBV20-1 with TRBJ1-2, with D hard to call. Germline V lookup: CDR1 DFQATT, CDR2 SNEGSKA (reference sequence). The CDR3 is 10 amino acids. V lost 6 bases to trimming and J lost 9 bases, with 11 bases between them.

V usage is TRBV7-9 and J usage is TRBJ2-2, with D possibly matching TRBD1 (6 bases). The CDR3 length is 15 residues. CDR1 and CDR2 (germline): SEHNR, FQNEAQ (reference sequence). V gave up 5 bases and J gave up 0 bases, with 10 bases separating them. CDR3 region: CASSDRPSNTGELFF. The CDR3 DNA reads TGTGCCAGCAGCGACAGGCCATCGAACACCGGGGAGCTGTTTTTT.

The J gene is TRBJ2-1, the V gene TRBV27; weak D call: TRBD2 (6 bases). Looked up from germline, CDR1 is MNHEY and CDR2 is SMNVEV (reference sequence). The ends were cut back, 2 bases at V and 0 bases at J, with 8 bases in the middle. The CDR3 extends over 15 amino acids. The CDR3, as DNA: TGTGCCAGCAGTTTACGCGGGGTCTCCTACAATGAGCAGTTCTTC. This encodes CASSLRGVSYNEQFF.

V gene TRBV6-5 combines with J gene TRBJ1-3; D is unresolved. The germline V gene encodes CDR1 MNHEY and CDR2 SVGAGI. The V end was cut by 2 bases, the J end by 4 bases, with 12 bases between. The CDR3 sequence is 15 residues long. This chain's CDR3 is CASSYGETLGNTIYF. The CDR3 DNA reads TGTGCCAGCAGTTACGGGGAGACACTCGGAAACACCATATATTTT.

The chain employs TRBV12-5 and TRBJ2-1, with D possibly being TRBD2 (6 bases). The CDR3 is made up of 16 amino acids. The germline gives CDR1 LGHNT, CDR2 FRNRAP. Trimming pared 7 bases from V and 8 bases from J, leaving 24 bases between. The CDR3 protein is CASVPLGERVDHEQFF. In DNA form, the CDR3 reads TGTGCTAGTGTCCCGCTCGGGGAGCGGGTGGACCATGAGCAGTTCTTC.

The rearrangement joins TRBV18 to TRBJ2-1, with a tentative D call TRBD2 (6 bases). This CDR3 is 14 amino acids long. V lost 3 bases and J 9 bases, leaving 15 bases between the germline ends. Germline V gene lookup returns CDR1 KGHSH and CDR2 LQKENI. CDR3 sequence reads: CASSPGLGLLEQFF. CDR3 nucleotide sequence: TGTGCCAGCTCACCGGGACTCGGTCTCCTTGAGCAGTTCTTC.

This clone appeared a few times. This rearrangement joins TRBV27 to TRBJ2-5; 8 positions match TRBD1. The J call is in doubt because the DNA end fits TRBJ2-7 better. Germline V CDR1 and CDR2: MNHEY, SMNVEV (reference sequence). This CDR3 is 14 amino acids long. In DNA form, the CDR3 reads TGTGCCAGCAGGCCGGACAGGGTAATCAACGAGCAGTACTTC. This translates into CASRPDRVINEQYF.

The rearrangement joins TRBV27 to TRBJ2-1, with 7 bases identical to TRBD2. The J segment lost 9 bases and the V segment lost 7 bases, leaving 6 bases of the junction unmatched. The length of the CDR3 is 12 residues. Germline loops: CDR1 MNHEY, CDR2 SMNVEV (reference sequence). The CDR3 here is CASISPGGEQFF. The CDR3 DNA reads TGTGCCAGCATCTCCCCGGGGGGTGAGCAGTTCTTC.

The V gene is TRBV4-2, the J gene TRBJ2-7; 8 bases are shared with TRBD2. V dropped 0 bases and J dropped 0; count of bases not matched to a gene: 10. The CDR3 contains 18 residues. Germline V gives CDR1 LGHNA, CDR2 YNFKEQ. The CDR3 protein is CASSQDSPGLAFSYEQYF. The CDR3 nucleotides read TGTGCCAGCAGCCAAGATAGCCCCGGACTAGCATTCTCCTACGAGCAGTACTTC.